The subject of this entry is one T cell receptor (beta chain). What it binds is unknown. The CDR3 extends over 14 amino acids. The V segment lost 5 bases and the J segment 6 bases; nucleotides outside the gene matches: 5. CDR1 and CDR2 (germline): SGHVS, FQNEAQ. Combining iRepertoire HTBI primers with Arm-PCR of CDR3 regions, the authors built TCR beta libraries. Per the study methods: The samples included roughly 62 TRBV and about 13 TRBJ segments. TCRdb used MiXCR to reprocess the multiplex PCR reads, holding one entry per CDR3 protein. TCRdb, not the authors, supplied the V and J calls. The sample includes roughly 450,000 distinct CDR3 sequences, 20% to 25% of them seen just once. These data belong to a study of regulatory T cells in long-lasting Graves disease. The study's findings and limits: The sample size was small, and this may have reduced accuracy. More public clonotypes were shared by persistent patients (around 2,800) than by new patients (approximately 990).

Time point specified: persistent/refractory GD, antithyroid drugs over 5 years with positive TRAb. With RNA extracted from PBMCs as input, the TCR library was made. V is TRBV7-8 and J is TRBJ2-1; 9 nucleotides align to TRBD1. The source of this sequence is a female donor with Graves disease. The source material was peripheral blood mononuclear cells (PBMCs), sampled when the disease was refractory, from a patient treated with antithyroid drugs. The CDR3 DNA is TGTGCCAGCAGCACCGGGACAGGGATCAATGAGCAGTTCTTC. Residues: CASSTGTGINEQFF.